Listed below are T cell receptor beta chains from one sample, sequenced in a study of Ad26.COV2.S vaccination and SARS-CoV-2 variants. Sequencing was performed with immunoSEQ multiplex PCR; in TCRdb, only in-frame clones are kept and a portion is missing. The table lists 350,000 to 400,000 clones, about 91% of them singletons. The sequencing used peripheral blood, collected in a trial of Ad26.COV2.S vaccine versus placebo. The receptors were sampled from a person between 18 and 65 years old who received the Ad26.COV2.S COVID-19 vaccine or a placebo. The CDR3 runs from the conserved cysteine through the conserved F or W. Each record gives: V gene, D gene, clone size, J gene, CDR3 DNA, CDR3 protein. A D gene is named only where the DNA matches it firmly. Size is omitted from some rows. Given values are once, few, many or a class for expanded clones.

TRBV27	TRBD2	once	TRBJ2-2	TGTGCCAGCAAACTTGGGGGAGGCGGGAGGGCCCCCGGGGAGCTGTTTTTT	CASKLGGGGRAPGELFF
TRBV3-1/TRBV3-2	.	.	TRBJ2-4	TGTGCCAGCAGCCAAGATCAGGGGGGAGGGGCCATTCAGTACTTC	CASSQDQGGGAIQYF
TRBV7-2	.	.	TRBJ1-5	TGTGCCAGCAGCTTAGCGGCGCAGTATAGCAATCAGCCCCAGCATTTT	CASSLAAQYSNQPQHF
TRBV4-2	TRBD2	once	TRBJ2-5	TGTGCCAGCAGCCAAGAGGGACTAGGCAACCAAGAGACCCAGTACTTC	CASSQEGLGNQETQYF
TRBV27	TRBD1	.	TRBJ2-2	TGTGCCAGCAGGACAACGGGACAGTCCACCGGGGAGCTGTTTTTT	CASRTTGQSTGELFF
TRBV7-9	.	.	TRBJ2-7	TGTGCCAGCAGCGGGTCCTACGAGCAGTACTTC	CASSGSYEQYF
TRBV5-5	TRBD1	.	TRBJ1-1	TGTGCCAGCAGCTTAAGGGACAGCCCGAACACTGAAGCTTTCTTT	CASSLRDSPNTEAFF
TRBV7-9	.	.	TRBJ2-3	TGTGCCAGCAGCTTAAATGGGGCCAGCCTTAGCACAGATACGCAGTATTTT	CASSLNGASLSTDTQYF
TRBV28	TRBD1	.	TRBJ1-6	TGTGCCAGCAGTTTGACAGGGTGGGATTCACCCCTCCACTTT	CASSLTGWDSPLHF
TRBV28	TRBD1	.	TRBJ1-2	TGTGCCAGCAGTATACTCCTCGGGACAGGGGTTGGCTACACCTTC	CASSILLGTGVGYTF
TRBV4-1	.	.	TRBJ1-2	TGCGCCAGCAGCCAAGATCGAGACGGACCAGGGGGCTACACCTTC	CASSQDRDGPGGYTF
TRBV19	TRBD1	.	TRBJ1-4	TGTGCCAGTAGGACGCCGGGACAGGGAGCGGCGAAACTGTTTTTT	CASRTPGQGAAKLFF
TRBV19	.	few	TRBJ2-1	TGTGCCAGTAGTAGGGACTCTAACAATGAGCAGTTCTTC	CASSRDSNNEQFF
TRBV4-2	TRBD2	.	TRBJ2-1	TGTGCCAGCAGCCGAGGACTAGCGGGATTCTCCTACAATGAGCAGTTCTTC	CASSRGLAGFSYNEQFF
TRBV15	.	.	TRBJ1-4	TGTGCCACCAGCAGAGGGGGCGAGGGGTATGAAAAACTGTTTTTT	CATSRGGEGYEKLFF
TRBV19	.	.	TRBJ2-7	TGTGCCAGTAGTATAGTAAGGGGGGCTGGCTCCGAGCAGTACTTC	CASSIVRGAGSEQYF
TRBV7-2	TRBD2	.	TRBJ2-5	TGTGCCAGCACCCTAGGGGTGGGACTAGATGGGGAGACCCAGTACTTC	CASTLGVGLDGETQYF